This T cell receptor beta chain comes out of a study of CD8 T cells in ankylosing spondylitis. Findings and limits, study-wide: Characteristic, it appeared, of ankylosing spondylitis blood was a TCR beta motif of eight highly homologous variants. Reported data indicate significant enrichment of disease-linked clones within matched ankylosing spondylitis synovial fluid.

This CDR3 has 13 residues. Germline loops: CDR1 SQVTM, CDR2 ANQGSEA. Quantitative 5'-RACE with molecular barcodes was used to make the TCR beta libraries. TCRdb reanalysed the 5' RACE reads using MiXCR and keeps one entry per CDR3 protein. The sample contains hundreds of thousands of distinct CDR3 sequences, approximately 12% of which appear only once. Details on this clonotype: Its antigen is undetermined.

The clonotype originates from a male donor with ankylosing spondylitis. This chain uses TRBV29-1 with TRBJ1-2; D is uncertain. Sequenced sample: blood, either unsorted or a sorted T cell fraction (not recorded which). Here the CDR3 reads CSALESRGGGYTF. The CDR3 region has the DNA TGCAGTGCCCTCGAAAGTCGCGGAGGTGGCTACACCTTC.